Below, 8 T cell receptor beta chains from the same sample are listed, as sequenced in a study of early T cells in non-severe SARS-CoV-2 infection. TCRdb fed the 5' RACE reads into MiXCR, producing one record per CDR3 protein. The sample contains tens of thousands of distinct CDR3 sequences, about 5.2% of which appear only once. Specimen: whole blood. These receptors originate from an adult who was a healthcare worker with PCR-confirmed SARS-CoV-2 infection or an uninfected control (not recorded which).

Only a few counts were recorded for this clonotype. This sequence joins TRBV10-2 and TRBJ2-7, with 7 bases aligning to TRBD1. Germline CDR1 WSHSY, CDR2 SAAADI. The CDR3 spans 13 residues. V lost 7 bases, J lost 5 bases, and 8 bases stayed unmatched. This chain's CDR3 is CASNGPGGHEQYF. DNA for the CDR3: TGCGCCAGCAACGGGCCAGGGGGACACGAGCAGTACTTC.

This chain connects TRBV12-5 to TRBJ1-3; D remains unclear. The V and J ends lost 2 bases and 4 bases respectively, with 9 bases between them. The CDR3 is 14 residues long. Germline lookup yields CDR1 LGHNT and CDR2 FRNRAP. CDR3 residues: CASGLPTKGNTIYF. The CDR3 DNA reads as TGTGCTAGTGGTTTGCCCACCAAGGGAAACACCATATATTTT.

At least ten counts were recorded for this clonotype. This chain joins TRBV12-3 or TRBV12-4 and TRBJ2-7, with D possibly being TRBD2 (6 bases). CDR3 length: 13 residues. V shed 4 bases and J shed 10 bases, with 17 bases lying between them. As DNA, the CDR3 is TGTGCCAGCAGTTCCCAGCGGAGGGAAGGCCAGTACTTC. It codes for CASSSQRREGQYF.

This clonotype occurred many times. The chain has TRBV6-4 and TRBJ2-1; D might be TRBD1 (6 bases). Germline-derived CDR1 and CDR2 are MRHNA and SNTAGT. The length of the CDR3 is 15 residues. The V gene lost 5 bases and the J gene lost 4 bases, with 15 bases spanning the gap. The CDR3 reads CASSPWTAAYNEQFF. The CDR3 DNA reads TGTGCCAGCAGTCCGTGGACAGCCGCGTACAATGAGCAGTTCTTC.

In its sample, this clonotype was seen many times. The V and J genes are TRBV20-1 and TRBJ1-1; possible D gene TRBD1, 6 bases. This CDR3 spans 12 amino acids. V was clipped by 6 bases and J by 3 bases, with 11 bases between them. CDR1 and CDR2 from the germline V gene are DFQATT and SNEGSKA (reference sequence). The CDR3 nucleotides are TGCAGTGCCCCCAACAGGGACACTGAAGCTTTCTTT. It specifies CSAPNRDTEAFF.

This chain uses TRBV9 with TRBJ2-7, with 13 bases matching TRBD2. V shed 3 bases and J 7 bases; nucleotides not matched to a gene: 10. The CDR3 runs 16 residues. Germline CDR1 is SGDLS and CDR2 is YYNGEE. As DNA, the CDR3 is TGTGCCAGCAGCGCTGGGACTAGCGGGACAGCGGGTGAGCAGTACTTC. Protein: CASSAGTSGTAGEQYF. Full variable domain (missing parts from reference TRBV9 and TRBJ2-7): DSGVTQTPKHLITATGQRVTLRCSPRSGDLSVYWYQQSLDQGLQFLIQYYNGEERAKGNILERFSAQQFPDLHSELNLSSLELGDSALYFCASSAGTSGTAGEQYFGPGTRLTVT.

The chain joins TRBV3-1 to TRBJ2-3, with 9 bases identical to TRBD2. This CDR3 has 15 residues. Germline V gene lookup returns CDR1 LGHDT and CDR2 YNNKEL (reference sequence). V was clipped by 4 bases and J by 5 bases; unmatched bases: 7. CDR3 bases: TGTGCCAGCAGCCCGACACGGACTAGCGTAGATACGCAGTATTTT. Protein: CASSPTRTSVDTQYF.

The V call is TRBV20-1, the J call TRBJ1-1, with D tentatively TRBD1 (5 bases). The CDR3 has 13 amino acids. Germline CDR1 and CDR2: DFQATT and SNEGSKA (reference sequence). V was clipped by 2 bases and J by 1 base, with 8 bases between them. DNA for the CDR3: TGCAGTGCTAGATGGGGACCGAACACTGAAGCTTTCTTT. Translated: CSARWGPNTEAFF.